This T cell receptor (beta chain) is from a study of blood T cell repertoires in COVID-19 (TCRdb year 2020). Turning to the overall study: Samples covering the acute and convalescent phases of COVID-19 were provided by collaborators in the United States, Italy and Spain. The prospective study material was composed of cDNA or gDNA derived from T cells, B-cell-depleted T cells, or PBMCs. The dataset comprised deeply sampled blood TCRbeta repertoires from subjects exposed to, actively infected with, or recovered from COVID-19. The repertoires were released in a freely available public database intended as a resource for research on the immune response to SARS-CoV-2. Samples were obtained from the ongoing ImmuneRACE study (first 160 participants) and from some 1,300 subjects provided by 6 global collaborators. Sample metadata almost always included a de-identified subject ID, COVID-19 status, age in years and sex. HLA class I and class II types, where available, came from metadata supplied by the sample provider rather than from assay-based typing.

Collaborating institutions collected whole blood in K2EDTA tubes following their own protocols. Collaborator samples were shipped for TCRbeta analysis as frozen whole blood, isolated PBMCs, or DNA extracted from either sample type. The study at large found these results: The quantity of clinical and demographic metadata differed by source and by participant and was supplied without curation.

TCRbeta CDR3 regions were amplified from genomic DNA by means of the immunoSEQ Assay, a bias-controlled multiplex PCR. The study's own analysis went as follows. Nucleated cell counts per sample were estimated from amplification of reference gene primers within the assay. To quantify the absolute abundance of each unique TCRbeta CDR3 rearrangement, sequence reads were collapsed and filtered. For each sample, productive Simpson clonality was calculated as the square root of Simpson's diversity index over productive rearrangements. The table was pulled from immuneACCESS by TCRdb, which kept in-frame rearrangements only. Such tables lose some clones; where checked, under half of the loss comes from unresolved V genes, and the rest has no known cause. V and J calls plus clone size are reproduced from that table; the DNA served to infer D and trimming. A total of 140,000 or so clones appear in this sample, about 86% of them only once. The ten largest account for about 3% of the sample.

Concerning this clone: Which antigen it targets is not known. Per-base qualities were not stored, and no clone one base away is much larger.

The CDR3 spans 16 residues, from the cysteine through the phenylalanine. Only CDR3 DNA remains: 48 bases, in frame from the first base. CDR1 MNHNS and CDR2 SASEGT were looked up in the germline V gene. The trim is 4 bases for V and 0 bases for J, with a gap of 13 bases between the germline ends. This chain is built from TRBV6-1 and TRBJ1-3, with TRBD1 perhaps the D gene, on 6 matching bases. The receptor was derived from an elderly woman with acute or convalescent COVID-19. Input material: peripheral blood. The sequenced DNA is TGTGCCAGCAGTGGAGCGGGACAACTCTCTGGAAACACCATATATTTT. This yields the protein CASSGAGQLSGNTIYF.